This TCR beta chain was obtained from a study of blood T cell repertoires in COVID-19. Study as a whole: COVID-19 samples collected from the United States, Italy and Spain covered acute and convalescent phases. From T cells, B-cell-depleted T cells, or PBMCs came the material, which was cDNA or gDNA.

Sequenced by immunoSEQ multiplex PCR; TCRdb stores in-frame clones only, minus some. The top ten clones hold roughly 3% of a sample with about 200,000 clones, more than 85% of them seen once. In the case of this clone: A read error may account for a junction end that differs from germline. Other DNA sequences in the same sample also yield this CDR3.

The CDR3 is made up of 14 amino acids. CDR1 and CDR2 (germline): SNHLY, FYNNEI. The receptor was isolated from a man between 60 and 75 years old with acute or convalescent COVID-19. Input material: peripheral blood. This rearrangement joins TRBV2 to TRBJ1-2; TRBD1 matches at 7 bases. The CDR3 DNA reads as TGTGCCAGCAGTGATCGGGACAGAAGGAGTGGCTATACCTTC. Residues: CASSDRDRRSGYTF.